This T cell receptor (beta chain) was recorded in a study of blood T cells in healthy people across ages. A second PCR of about 7 to 12 cycles used a sample-barcoded 5' primer and a J-beta primer mix. Every sample gave at least 2.5 million paired-end reads containing CDR3. TCRdb recomputed calls from the 5' RACE reads with MiXCR, one row per CDR3 protein. The table lists 2 million or so distinct CDR3 sequences, about 50% of them singletons. Germline V gives CDR1 SEHNR, CDR2 FQNEAQ (reference sequence). The CDR3 sequence is 16 residues long. This clonotype has a single count. Aged about 6 to 100, donors were systemically healthy Caucasians from Russia. Drawn from each donor were 9 to 10 milliliters of peripheral blood.

The TCR originated in a woman aged 40 to 50 in good health. Input material: blood. V is TRBV7-9 and J is TRBJ2-4, with 10 bases lining up with TRBD1. The J call may be wrong; the DNA end is better matched by TRBJ2-5. The CDR3 loop is CASNFGDRGREETQYF. CDR3 bases: TGTGCCAGCAATTTTGGGGACAGGGGAAGAGAAGAGACCCAGTACTTC.